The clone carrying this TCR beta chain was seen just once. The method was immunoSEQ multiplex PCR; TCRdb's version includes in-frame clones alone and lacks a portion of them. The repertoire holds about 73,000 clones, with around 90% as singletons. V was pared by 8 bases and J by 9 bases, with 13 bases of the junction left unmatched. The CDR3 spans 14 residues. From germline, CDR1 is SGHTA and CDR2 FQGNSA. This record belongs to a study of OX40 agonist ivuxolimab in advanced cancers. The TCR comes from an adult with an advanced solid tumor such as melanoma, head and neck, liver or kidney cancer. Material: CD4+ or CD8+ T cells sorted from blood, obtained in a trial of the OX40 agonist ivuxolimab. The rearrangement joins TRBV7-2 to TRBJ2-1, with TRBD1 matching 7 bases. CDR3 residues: CASVLMNRGGEQFF. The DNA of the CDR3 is TGTGCCAGCGTCTTAATGAACAGGGGTGGTGAGCAGTTCTTC.